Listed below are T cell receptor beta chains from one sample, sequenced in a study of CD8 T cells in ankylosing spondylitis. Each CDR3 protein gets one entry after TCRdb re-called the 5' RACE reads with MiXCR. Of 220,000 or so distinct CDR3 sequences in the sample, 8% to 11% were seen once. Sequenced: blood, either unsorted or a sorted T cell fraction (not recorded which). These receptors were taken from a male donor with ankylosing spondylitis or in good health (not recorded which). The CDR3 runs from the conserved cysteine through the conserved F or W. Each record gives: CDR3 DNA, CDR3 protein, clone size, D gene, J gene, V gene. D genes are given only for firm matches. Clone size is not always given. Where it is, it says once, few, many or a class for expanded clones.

cdr3_nt: TGTGCCAGCAGGCCCCCAGGGGGTGCCTATAATTCACCCCTCCACTTT; cdr3_aa: CASRPPGGAYNSPLHF; clone_size: many; d_call: TRBD1; j_call: TRBJ1-6; v_call: TRBV6-1
cdr3_nt: TGTGCCACCAGCAGAGATTACGGATCGGAAGGAACCAAAAACATTCAGTACTTC; cdr3_aa: CATSRDYGSEGTKNIQYF; clone_size: few; d_call: -; j_call: TRBJ2-4; v_call: TRBV15
cdr3_nt: TGTGCCAGCAGCTCTGGGACTAGCGGGGGGGATACGCAGTATTTT; cdr3_aa: CASSSGTSGGDTQYF; clone_size: few; d_call: TRBD2; j_call: TRBJ2-3; v_call: TRBV7-3
cdr3_nt: TGCAGCGTTGAAGAAGGGCGCGAGCAGTTCTTC; cdr3_aa: CSVEEGREQFF; clone_size: many; d_call: -; j_call: TRBJ2-1; v_call: TRBV29-1
cdr3_nt: TGTGCCAGCAGCAACTACTACTCGTACCAAGAGACCCAGTACTTC; cdr3_aa: CASSNYYSYQETQYF; clone_size: few; d_call: -; j_call: TRBJ2-5; v_call: TRBV11-2
cdr3_nt: TGTGCCATCAGTGAGGGCGACCGGACGGATGAGCAGTTCTTC; cdr3_aa: CAISEGDRTDEQFF; clone_size: many; d_call: -; j_call: TRBJ2-1; v_call: TRBV10-3
cdr3_nt: TGCAGCGTCCTCTGGGGGGTTTCCTACGAGCAGTACTTC; cdr3_aa: CSVLWGVSYEQYF; clone_size: many; d_call: -; j_call: TRBJ2-7; v_call: TRBV29-1
cdr3_nt: TGTGCCAGCAGTGAATATGGGTGGACGGGCTTC; cdr3_aa: CASSEYGWTGF; clone_size: many; d_call: -; j_call: TRBJ2-1; v_call: TRBV2
cdr3_nt: TGCAGTGCCAGGACAGGGGGGAATGGCTACACCTTC; cdr3_aa: CSARTGGNGYTF; clone_size: many; d_call: TRBD1; j_call: TRBJ1-2; v_call: TRBV20-1
cdr3_nt: TGTGCCAGCAGCCCCCAAAGGGGCCAAAGCCTTAACTATGGCTACACCTTC; cdr3_aa: CASSPQRGQSLNYGYTF; clone_size: -; d_call: -; j_call: TRBJ1-2; v_call: TRBV14
cdr3_nt: TGCAGTGCCCCCCCGCCTAGCGGTAGCACAGATACGCAGTATTTT; cdr3_aa: CSAPPPSGSTDTQYF; clone_size: many; d_call: TRBD2; j_call: TRBJ2-3; v_call: TRBV20-1
cdr3_nt: TGTGCCAGCAGCCTCCCGGGACAGGGGGCTGGGGCCAACGTCCTGACTTTC; cdr3_aa: CASSLPGQGAGANVLTF; clone_size: -; d_call: TRBD1; j_call: TRBJ2-6; v_call: TRBV6-1
cdr3_nt: TGCAGTGCTAGTTTCCAGCGGGGTGGCAATGAGCAGTTCTTC; cdr3_aa: CSASFQRGGNEQFF; clone_size: many; d_call: TRBD2; j_call: TRBJ2-1; v_call: TRBV20-1
cdr3_nt: TGTGCCAGCAGTTTGATGGGAAGACAGGGTTTTGGAAATGAAAAACTGTTTTTT; cdr3_aa: CASSLMGRQGFGNEKLFF; clone_size: many; d_call: TRBD1; j_call: TRBJ1-4; v_call: TRBV28
cdr3_nt: TGTGCCAGCAGCGTAAGTCCGTCGGGAGGGGGCAATGAGCAGTTCTTC; cdr3_aa: CASSVSPSGGGNEQFF; clone_size: many; d_call: TRBD2; j_call: TRBJ2-1; v_call: TRBV7-2
cdr3_nt: TGTGCCAGCAGCTTGGCAACAGGGGCCTCGGCTGAAGCTTTCTTT; cdr3_aa: CASSLATGASAEAFF; clone_size: few; d_call: TRBD1; j_call: TRBJ1-1; v_call: TRBV5-6
cdr3_nt: TGCGCCAGCTCTAAAGGGGACTCCTCCAATTACAATGAGCAGTTCTTC; cdr3_aa: CASSKGDSSNYNEQFF; clone_size: many; d_call: -; j_call: TRBJ2-1; v_call: TRBV5-1
cdr3_nt: TGTGCTAGTGGTTTGGTACACCAGGGGCGATCTGAAGCTTTCTTT; cdr3_aa: CASGLVHQGRSEAFF; clone_size: -; d_call: -; j_call: TRBJ1-1; v_call: TRBV12-5
cdr3_nt: TGTGCCAGCAGCTTAGATGGCACCGCGGGGCCCCAGCATTTT; cdr3_aa: CASSLDGTAGPQHF; clone_size: many; d_call: -; j_call: TRBJ1-5; v_call: TRBV7-8
cdr3_nt: TGCAGTGCTAGAGGTTTGGGGGCTAAAACTAAGGACTACGAGCAGTACTTC; cdr3_aa: CSARGLGAKTKDYEQYF; clone_size: many; d_call: -; j_call: TRBJ2-7; v_call: TRBV20-1
cdr3_nt: TGCGCCAGCAGCGAGGGACCTAGGGATCGTAACACTGAAGCTTTCTTT; cdr3_aa: CASSEGPRDRNTEAFF; clone_size: -; d_call: -; j_call: TRBJ1-1; v_call: TRBV5-1
cdr3_nt: TGTGCCAGCACCTTTCGGACTAGCTCTAGGGCCAATGAGCAGTTCTTC; cdr3_aa: CASTFRTSSRANEQFF; clone_size: many; d_call: TRBD2; j_call: TRBJ2-1; v_call: TRBV12-3/TRBV12-4
cdr3_nt: TGCAGTGCTAGAGATGCGGACTTACAAGAGACCCAGTACTTC; cdr3_aa: CSARDADLQETQYF; clone_size: many; d_call: -; j_call: TRBJ2-5; v_call: TRBV20-1
cdr3_nt: TGCGCCAGCAGCTTGGGTCGAGACACAGATACGCAGTATTTT; cdr3_aa: CASSLGRDTDTQYF; clone_size: many; d_call: -; j_call: TRBJ2-3; v_call: TRBV5-1
cdr3_nt: TGTGCCAGCAGTTTCCAAGTGTACGAGCAGTACTTC; cdr3_aa: CASSFQVYEQYF; clone_size: -; d_call: -; j_call: TRBJ2-7; v_call: TRBV6-7
cdr3_nt: TGTGCCAGCAGCTTTAATCCGCAGCAGGGGGAATCCTACGAGCAGTACTTC; cdr3_aa: CASSFNPQQGESYEQYF; clone_size: -; d_call: TRBD1; j_call: TRBJ2-7; v_call: TRBV7-9
cdr3_nt: TGTGCCAGCAGCGGAGGGGCAGACCAGCCCCAGCATTTT; cdr3_aa: CASSGGADQPQHF; clone_size: many; d_call: -; j_call: TRBJ1-5; v_call: TRBV7-9
cdr3_nt: TGCAGTGCTAGAGAGTGGACTAGCGGGGTGCTAGAGACCCAGTACTTC; cdr3_aa: CSAREWTSGVLETQYF; clone_size: many; d_call: TRBD2; j_call: TRBJ2-5; v_call: TRBV20-1
cdr3_nt: TGTGCCAGCGGTGGGGGTGGGACCACAGATACGCAGTATTTT; cdr3_aa: CASGGGGTTDTQYF; clone_size: many; d_call: -; j_call: TRBJ2-3; v_call: TRBV2
cdr3_nt: TGCAGTGCTAGAGTACCCAGGGGAGACTACGAGCAGTACTTC; cdr3_aa: CSARVPRGDYEQYF; clone_size: few; d_call: -; j_call: TRBJ2-7; v_call: TRBV20-1
cdr3_nt: TGTGCCAGCAGCTTAGATCGGGCAGATATCAACGAGCAGTACTTC; cdr3_aa: CASSLDRADINEQYF; clone_size: many; d_call: -; j_call: TRBJ2-7; v_call: TRBV11-2
cdr3_nt: TGTGCCAGCAGCGCCGGGGTGGCTGGGACTGAAGCTTTCTTT; cdr3_aa: CASSAGVAGTEAFF; clone_size: -; d_call: -; j_call: TRBJ1-1; v_call: TRBV7-3
cdr3_nt: TGTGCTAGCAGCCCAGTGACGGGAGGCACTGAAGCTTTCTTT; cdr3_aa: CASSPVTGGTEAFF; clone_size: -; d_call: -; j_call: TRBJ1-1; v_call: TRBV7-7
cdr3_nt: TGTGCCAGTACATTGACAGGGGGCGCGAACACTGAAGCTTTCTTT; cdr3_aa: CASTLTGGANTEAFF; clone_size: few; d_call: TRBD1; j_call: TRBJ1-1; v_call: TRBV19
cdr3_nt: TGTGCCAGCAGTTTAGAGGTGGGATCCGGTCGGGGCTACACCTTC; cdr3_aa: CASSLEVGSGRGYTF; clone_size: -; d_call: -; j_call: TRBJ1-2; v_call: TRBV28
cdr3_nt: TGCGCCAGCAGCTTGAGAACGGAGGCCGGGGAGCTGTTTTTT; cdr3_aa: CASSLRTEAGELFF; clone_size: many; d_call: -; j_call: TRBJ2-2; v_call: TRBV5-1
cdr3_nt: TGTGCCAGCTCCACGGGGGCTAACTATGGCTACACCTTC; cdr3_aa: CASSTGANYGYTF; clone_size: -; d_call: -; j_call: TRBJ1-2; v_call: TRBV14
cdr3_nt: TGTGCCAGCAGTTACATAGGGTCTGGCTACACCTTC; cdr3_aa: CASSYIGSGYTF; clone_size: many; d_call: -; j_call: TRBJ1-2; v_call: TRBV6-5
cdr3_nt: TGTGCCAGCAGACACCGGGACAACCAAGAGACCCAGTACTTC; cdr3_aa: CASRHRDNQETQYF; clone_size: once; d_call: -; j_call: TRBJ2-5; v_call: TRBV2
cdr3_nt: TGTGCCAGCAGCTATAGTCATGGTCAACCTGATACGCAGTATTTT; cdr3_aa: CASSYSHGQPDTQYF; clone_size: many; d_call: -; j_call: TRBJ2-3; v_call: TRBV6-5
cdr3_nt: TGTGCCAGTAGTCCCCGTGACACGTACGAGCAGTACTTC; cdr3_aa: CASSPRDTYEQYF; clone_size: -; d_call: -; j_call: TRBJ2-7; v_call: TRBV19
cdr3_nt: TGCAGTGCTATGGTAAATGAGCAGTTCTTC; cdr3_aa: CSAMVNEQFF; clone_size: -; d_call: -; j_call: TRBJ2-1; v_call: TRBV20-1
cdr3_nt: TGCGCCAGCAGCGACCTCTCCGGAGGGGACACCGGGGAGCTGTTTTTT; cdr3_aa: CASSDLSGGDTGELFF; clone_size: few; d_call: -; j_call: TRBJ2-2; v_call: TRBV5-1
cdr3_nt: TGCGCCAGCAGCTTTGACAGCCTGAACACTGAAGCTTTCTTT; cdr3_aa: CASSFDSLNTEAFF; clone_size: many; d_call: -; j_call: TRBJ1-1; v_call: TRBV5-1
cdr3_nt: TGTGCCAGCAGAACGGGCGGACAGAATTCACCCCTCCACTTT; cdr3_aa: CASRTGGQNSPLHF; clone_size: few; d_call: -; j_call: TRBJ1-6; v_call: TRBV3-1
cdr3_nt: TGTGCCAGCAGTTTAGTCATCAGGGGGAACACTGAAGCTTTCTTT; cdr3_aa: CASSLVIRGNTEAFF; clone_size: many; d_call: -; j_call: TRBJ1-1; v_call: TRBV28
cdr3_nt: TGTGCCAGCAGCTTAGTCTTTAGCGAGGGGGCCGCTATAGCCACAGATACGCAGTATTTT; cdr3_aa: CASSLVFSEGAAIATDTQYF; clone_size: -; d_call: TRBD1; j_call: TRBJ2-3; v_call: TRBV11-1
cdr3_nt: TGTGCCAGCAGCTTAGTTGGTAGCGGGGGCGATAGCACAGATACGCAGTATTTT; cdr3_aa: CASSLVGSGGDSTDTQYF; clone_size: few; d_call: TRBD2; j_call: TRBJ2-3; v_call: TRBV11-1
cdr3_nt: TGCGCCAGCAGCTCAGCCCCGGGCGGGGGGGCAGATACGCAGTATTTT; cdr3_aa: CASSSAPGGGADTQYF; clone_size: many; d_call: TRBD2; j_call: TRBJ2-3; v_call: TRBV5-1
cdr3_nt: TGTGCCAGCAGCATCCGGGGCCTTAACCGGCCAGATACGCAGTATTTT; cdr3_aa: CASSIRGLNRPDTQYF; clone_size: many; d_call: -; j_call: TRBJ2-3; v_call: TRBV12-3/TRBV12-4
cdr3_nt: TGTGCCAGCAGCGACAGCGCCCTAGACAATGAGCAGTTCTTC; cdr3_aa: CASSDSALDNEQFF; clone_size: few; d_call: -; j_call: TRBJ2-1; v_call: TRBV21-1
cdr3_nt: TGTGCCAGCAGCCAAGATGTGGCGGGCACAGATACGCAGTATTTT; cdr3_aa: CASSQDVAGTDTQYF; clone_size: few; d_call: -; j_call: TRBJ2-3; v_call: TRBV3-1
cdr3_nt: TGTGCCAGCAACTTACCTCCCGATACGCAGTATTTT; cdr3_aa: CASNLPPDTQYF; clone_size: -; d_call: -; j_call: TRBJ2-3; v_call: TRBV12-3/TRBV12-4
cdr3_nt: TGTGCCAGCAGTGATTCCGGGACCCAAAACTTGGAGATCTTC; cdr3_aa: CASSDSGTQNLEIF; clone_size: many; d_call: -; j_call: TRBJ2-1; v_call: TRBV27
cdr3_nt: TGTGCCAGCAGCGAGGACAGGGTCCCAGATACGCAGTATTTT; cdr3_aa: CASSEDRVPDTQYF; clone_size: -; d_call: TRBD1; j_call: TRBJ2-3; v_call: TRBV2
cdr3_nt: TGTGCCAGCGGACAGGGGGTGAATGGCAATCAGCCCCAGCATTTT; cdr3_aa: CASGQGVNGNQPQHF; clone_size: -; d_call: TRBD1; j_call: TRBJ1-5; v_call: TRBV12-3/TRBV12-4
cdr3_nt: TGTGCCAGCAGTTTAAGGGATGACACCATATATTTT; cdr3_aa: CASSLRDDTIYF; clone_size: many; d_call: -; j_call: TRBJ1-3; v_call: TRBV12-3/TRBV12-4